Listed here are 29 T cell receptor beta chains from one sample, sequenced in a study of control samples from healthy donors and cancer patients. TCRdb's copy holds only in-frame clones and misses some; the assay was immunoSEQ multiplex PCR. The sample has about 84,000 clones; 90% to 95% are singletons. The sample consisted of blood. The source of these receptors is a man aged 30 to 39 in good health.

The chain links TRBV2 to TRBJ2-1; 7 nucleotides match TRBD1. The CDR3 sequence is 13 residues long. V lost 10 bases and J lost 10; bases outside the gene matches: 13. Germline-derived CDR1 and CDR2 are SNHLY and FYNNEI. CDR3 sequence: CATLMSGTEEQFF. CDR3 nucleotide sequence: TGTGCCACTCTTATGTCCGGGACAGAAGAGCAGTTCTTC.

The V and J genes are TRBV27 and TRBJ2-1; D unresolved. The CDR3 loop spans 14 amino acids. Germline CDR1 reads MNHEY; CDR2 reads SMNVEV (reference sequence). Trimming took off 7 bases at V and 8 bases at J, with 18 bases between the two ends. CDR3 nucleotide sequence: TGTGCCAGCACGGGCCCCCAGACACTCCATGAGCAGTTCTTC. It is translated as CASTGPQTLHEQFF.

The chain's CDR3 is CASSPTGQGYNSPLHF. The CDR3 nucleotides read TGTGCCAGCAGCCCTACTGGACAGGGCTATAATTCACCCCTCCACTTT. This sequence joins TRBV9 and TRBJ1-6, with 8 bases matching TRBD1. Per the germline V gene, CDR1 is SGDLS and CDR2 is YYNGEE. The CDR3 spans 16 residues. V was pared by 4 bases and J by 3 bases, with 6 bases of the junction left unmatched.

The chain couples TRBV6-5 to TRBJ2-2, with 7 bases fitting TRBD1. Trimming removed 6 bases from V and 2 bases from J; junction bases left unmatched: 6. The CDR3 loop spans 15 amino acids. Germline V CDR1 and CDR2: MNHEY, SVGAGI. The CDR3 nucleotides are TGTGCCAGCAGGAAGGGGGACAGAAACACCGGGGAGCTGTTTTTT. Its translation is CASRKGDRNTGELFF.

This chain joins TRBV4-3 and TRBJ2-7, with D maybe TRBD2 (5 bases). Trimming cost V 0 bases and J 3 bases, with 9 bases left between them. Germline CDR1 and CDR2: LGHNA and YSLEER. The CDR3 is 14 amino acids. CDR3 sequence reads: CASSQEPRGYEQYF. In nucleotides, the CDR3 is TGCGCCAGCAGCCAAGAGCCCCGGGGCTACGAGCAGTACTTC.

J is TRBJ1-1 and V is TRBV2; 7 bases line up with TRBD1. V lost 5 bases, J lost 0 bases, and 6 bases stayed unmatched. Germline CDR1 reads SNHLY; CDR2 reads FYNNEI. The CDR3 totals 15 residues. CDR3 protein: CASSWDSVMNTEAFF. The CDR3 DNA reads TGTGCCAGCAGTTGGGACAGCGTCATGAACACTGAAGCTTTCTTT. The full variable domain, completed using reference TRBV2 and TRBJ1-1, is EPEVTQTPSHQVTQMGQEVILRCVPISNHLYFYWYRQILGQKVEFLVSFYNNEISEKSEIFDDQFSVERPDGSNFTLKIRSTKLEDSAMYFCASSWDSVMNTEAFFGQGTRLTVV.

The chain uses TRBV10-3 and TRBJ1-6, with 8 positions matching TRBD1. V lost 5 bases and J lost 7; bases outside the gene matches: 4. CDR1 and CDR2 (germline): ENHRY, SYGVKD. The CDR3 length is 14 residues. Here the CDR3 DNA reads TGTGCCATCAGTTTGGGACAGGAAAATTCACCCCTCCACTTT. Residues: CAISLGQENSPLHF.

The chain employs TRBV18 and TRBJ2-7; 9 nucleotides line up with TRBD2. The CDR3 is 15 amino acids. The germline V gene has CDR1 KGHSH and CDR2 LQKENI. After removal of 6 bases from V and 2 bases from J, the junction contained 8 bases not matched to a gene. CDR3 nucleotide sequence: TGTGCCAGCTCTGTTAGCGGGAGTACTGCCTACGAGCAGTACTTC. It is translated as CASSVSGSTAYEQYF.

The chain carries TRBV9 and TRBJ2-1, with 10 bases that match TRBD2. J was trimmed by 5 bases and V by 3 bases; bases with no gene match: 8. The germline CDR1 and CDR2 sequences are SGDLS and YYNGEE. The CDR3 spans 16 residues. Here the CDR3 reads CASSDSTSGVDNEQFF. The CDR3 DNA is TGTGCCAGCAGCGACTCCACTAGCGGGGTAGACAATGAGCAGTTCTTC.

This chain connects TRBV5-1 to TRBJ1-1; D may be TRBD1 (6 bases). The germline CDR1 and CDR2 sequences are SGHRS and YFSETQ. Trimming took 5 bases from V and 4 from J, leaving 18 bases between them. The CDR3 is 15 amino acids. CDR3 loop: CASSPRPEGGTEAFF. The CDR3 coding sequence is TGCGCCAGCAGTCCGCGACCCGAAGGGGGCACTGAAGCTTTCTTT.

This clone came up a few times. The V call is TRBV11-2, the J call TRBJ1-5, with D hard to call. The germline CDR1 and CDR2 sequences are SGHAT and FQNNGV. V was shortened by 0 bases and J by 2 bases, with 8 bases between the two germline ends. The CDR3 has 15 residues. CDR3: CASSLDALGNQPQHF. Written as DNA, the CDR3 is TGTGCCAGCAGCTTAGATGCCCTGGGCAATCAGCCCCAGCATTTT.

V gene TRBV19 combines with J gene TRBJ2-3, with 8 bases aligning to TRBD1. Germline loops: CDR1 LNHDA, CDR2 SQIVND (reference sequence). With V trimmed by 6 bases and J by 0 bases, 8 bases remained unmatched. This CDR3 has 16 residues. The CDR3: CASRNRGYSSTDTQYF. The CDR3 coding sequence is TGTGCCAGTAGAAACAGGGGGTACTCTAGCACAGATACGCAGTATTTT.

Of note for this clone: The CDR3 does not close with the conserved phenylalanine or tryptophan, likely indicating a read error. The chain uses TRBV24-1 and TRBJ1-2, with 8 positions matching TRBD1. V shed 7 bases, J shed 4 bases, and the junction held 10 bases outside the gene matches. Germline V gene sequence: CDR1 KGHDR, CDR2 SFDVKD. This CDR3 has 15 residues. The CDR3 loop reads CATSGGQGEGYGYTS. CDR3 DNA sequence: TGTGCCACCAGCGGCGGACAGGGTGAGGGCTATGGCTACACCTCC.

As for this clone: At one of its ends the junction is not consistent with the germline gene, which may arise from a read error. This chain links TRBV5-4 with TRBJ2-3; the D call may be TRBD1 or TRBD2 (7 bases each). The CDR3 has 16 residues. Germline V gene sequence: CDR1 SGHNT, CDR2 YYREEE (reference sequence). Written as DNA, the CDR3 is TGTGCCCGCAGGGGGGGGGCGGGGAGTAGCACAGATACGCAGTATTTT. Its translation is CARRGGAGSSTDTQYF.

The chain combines TRBV3-1 (or the pseudogene TRBV3-2) with TRBJ2-7; tentatively, D is TRBD1 (6 bases). Trimming cost V 3 bases and J 2 bases, with 11 bases left between them. CDR3 length: 14 residues. Germline-derived CDR1 and CDR2 are LGHDT and YNNKEL (reference sequence). CDR3 nucleotide sequence: TGTGCCAGCAGCCAGAACAGGGACCCCTACGAGCAGTACTTC. Its protein is CASSQNRDPYEQYF.

The chain carries TRBV28 and TRBJ2-5; D call uncertain. Germline-derived CDR1 and CDR2 are MDHEN and SYDVKM. The CDR3 contains 14 residues. V lost 2 bases and J lost 4, with 11 bases in between. CDR3 nucleotides: TGTGCCAGCAGTTTACGTCAACTGGGAGAGACCCAGTACTTC. Translated, it gives CASSLRQLGETQYF.

The chain recombines TRBV6-4 with TRBJ2-2, with 7 bases lining up with TRBD1. CDR1 is MRHNA and CDR2 is SNTAGT in the germline V gene. CDR3 length: 14 residues. V shed 6 bases and J 6 bases; nucleotides not matched to a gene: 7. The chain's CDR3 is CASSLATGAGELFF. CDR3 DNA: TGTGCCAGCAGCCTCGCAACAGGGGCCGGGGAGCTGTTTTTT.

The CDR3 sequence is CASTSSGTGSYEQYF. CDR3 nucleotides: TGTGCCAGCACCTCCTCCGGGACAGGGTCCTACGAGCAGTACTTC. This rearrangement joins TRBV5-5 to TRBJ2-7, with TRBD1 identical over 9 bases. CDR1 and CDR2 from the germline V gene are SGHKS and YYEKEE (reference sequence). The CDR3 spans 15 residues. J lost 1 base, V lost 6 bases, and 8 bases had no gene match.

The gene calls are TRBV5-5 and TRBJ2-3; a weak D match, TRBD2 (6 bases). This CDR3 spans 16 amino acids. Germline V gene sequence: CDR1 SGHKS, CDR2 YYEKEE (reference sequence). Deletions cut 5 bases from V and 4 bases from J, with 20 bases between. The CDR3 protein is CASRKRAGVGPDTQYF. The CDR3 nucleotides read TGTGCCAGCAGGAAAAGAGCGGGCGTGGGCCCAGATACGCAGTATTTT.

The chain is built from TRBV5-1 and TRBJ2-2, with 8 bases aligning to TRBD1. Germline CDR1 SGHRS, CDR2 YFSETQ. The ends lost 7 bases at V and 4 bases at J; junction bases unmatched: 6. The CDR3 has 14 residues. CDR3 in amino acids: CASRRTGPTGELFF. In DNA form, the CDR3 reads TGCGCCAGCCGGCGGACAGGGCCCACCGGGGAGCTGTTTTTT.

This chain connects TRBV18 to TRBJ1-2; D is unclear. Germline V lookup: CDR1 KGHSH, CDR2 LQKENI. CDR3 length equals 14 residues. The V end was cut by 2 bases, the J end by 5 bases, with 12 bases between. CDR3 DNA sequence: TGTGCCAGCTCACCAGCCCAGCAATCTTATGGCTACACCTTC. It specifies CASSPAQQSYGYTF.

The CDR3, as DNA: TGCAGCGTTGTGTCGGGTATCTACGAGCAGTACTTC. Protein: CSVVSGIYEQYF. The rearrangement uses TRBV29-1 and TRBJ2-7; D gene uncertain. The germline V and J ends were trimmed by 4 bases and 3 bases, with 10 bases remaining between them. This CDR3 region has 12 residues. The germline CDR1 and CDR2 sequences are SQVTM and ANQGSEA.

The chain uses TRBV13 and TRBJ2-7, with D unclear. Germline V gives CDR1 PRHDT, CDR2 FYEKMQ (reference sequence). The CDR3 is 16 residues long. V lost 0 bases, J lost 0 bases, and 12 bases lay in between. The CDR3, as DNA: TGTGCCAGCAGCTTAGGTGGAGCTCAGGTCTCCTACGAGCAGTACTTC. Its translation is CASSLGGAQVSYEQYF.

This chain links TRBV7-2 with TRBJ2-7, with unresolved D. Germline V gives CDR1 SGHTA, CDR2 FQGNSA. This CDR3 spans 12 amino acids. Trimming took off 8 bases at V and 1 base at J, with 9 bases between the two ends. CDR3 amino acids: CASFAASYEQYF. The CDR3 coding sequence is TGTGCCAGCTTTGCCGCGTCCTACGAGCAGTACTTC.

The CDR3 is CASSQGGREQFF. The CDR3 DNA sequence: TGTGCCAGCAGCCAGGGGGGTCGGGAGCAGTTCTTC. V and J are TRBV3-1 (or the pseudogene TRBV3-2) and TRBJ2-1; D possibly corresponds to TRBD2 (6 bases). Germline V gene sequence: CDR1 LGHDT, CDR2 YNNKEL (reference sequence). With 3 bases removed from V and 10 bases from J, the gap between germline ends came to 10 bases. This CDR3 contains 12 residues.

The chain couples TRBV5-1 to TRBJ2-7; D call uncertain. The CDR3 has 15 amino acids. V was pared by 4 bases and J by 6 bases, with 20 bases between. The germline gives CDR1 SGHRS, CDR2 YFSETQ. The CDR3 sequence is CASSPPSAFYAEQYF. In nucleotides, the CDR3 is TGCGCCAGCAGCCCCCCGTCGGCTTTCTACGCCGAGCAGTACTTC.

V usage is TRBV5-6 and J usage is TRBJ1-1; D gene uncertain. Looked up from germline, CDR1 is SGHDT and CDR2 is YYEEEE. The CDR3 is made up of 15 amino acids. V dropped 4 bases and J dropped 4 bases, with 17 bases sitting between them. CDR3 protein: CASSPWTRPATEAFF. The CDR3 coding sequence is TGTGCCAGCAGCCCATGGACTAGGCCGGCCACTGAAGCTTTCTTT.

In DNA, the CDR3 is TGTGCCAGCAGCCAACTCGACAGGGGGGCTGGCAATGAGCAGTTCTTC. This gives the protein CASSQLDRGAGNEQFF. The genes are TRBV4-2 and TRBJ2-1, with TRBD1 matching over 9 bases. The CDR3 is 16 amino acids. Trimming at V came to 2 bases and at J to 6 bases, leaving 8 bases not matched to a gene. Per the germline V gene, CDR1 is LGHNA and CDR2 is YNFKEQ.

The chain uses TRBV30 and TRBJ1-2, with D uncertain. V lost 3 bases and J 6 bases, leaving 11 bases between the germline ends. This CDR3 contains 12 residues. Germline V CDR1 and CDR2: GTSNPN, SVGIG (reference sequence). CDR3 coding DNA: TGTGCCTGGAGACGGCGGCCCGATGGCTACACCTTC. It yields the protein CAWRRRPDGYTF.